This TCR beta chain is drawn from a study of T-cell reconstitution after alpha-beta-depleted transplantation in children. Unique molecular identifiers were built into the TCRbeta library. MiXCR, run by TCRdb on the PCR reads, gives a single entry per CDR3 protein. The sample lists 500,000 or so distinct CDR3 sequences, 32% occurring once. The CDR3 is 13 amino acids. Trimming cost V 7 bases and J 8 bases, with 17 bases left between them. Material: PBMCs from the stem cell graft donor, obtained from the stem cell graft. V and J are TRBV12-3 or TRBV12-4 and TRBJ1-1; D not certain. The source of this sequence is a human donor who donated a stem cell graft to a child with aplastic anemia. The chain's CDR3 is CASISPGVGEAFF. CDR3 bases: TGTGCCAGCATCTCCCCGGGAGTTGGAGAAGCTTTCTTT.